This record covers a single TCR beta chain. Its antigen is undetermined. This entry belongs to a study of T-cell memory formation after mild COVID-19. Study results and limitations: Shrinking CD4+ clones were chiefly CM and EM; CD8+ ones were chiefly EMRA.

CDR3 length: 15 amino acids. V shed 4 bases and J shed 6 bases, with 14 bases lying between them. Germline assignment: CDR1 SGHDT and CDR2 YYEEEE. Constant-segment primers and 5'RACE yielded cDNA libraries for TCR alpha and TCR beta, each carrying sample barcodes and UMIs. TCRdb used MiXCR to reprocess the 5' RACE reads, holding one entry per CDR3 protein. In the table there are 260,000 or so distinct CDR3 sequences, over 15% of which are singletons. The specimen sequenced was PBMCs or a T cell subset sorted from them (not recorded which). This chain joins TRBV5-6 and TRBJ1-6; D unclear. This clonotype was obtained from a young man who had mild COVID-19 (a few samples of this study predate the infection). Cell type and time point are not known. The CDR3 region has the DNA TGTGCCAGCAGCGCGCCGGGCCTACTTAATTCACCCCTCCACTTT. It encodes CASSAPGLLNSPLHF. The full variable domain, rest sourced from reference TRBV5-6 and TRBJ1-6, is DAGVTQSPTHLIKTRGQQVTLRCSPKSGHDTVSWYQQALGQGPQFIFQYYEEEERQRGNFPDRFSGHQFPNYSSELNVNALLLGDSALYLCASSAPGLLNSPLHFGNGTRLTVT.